This passage covers 9 T cell receptor beta chains from one sample sequenced in a study of T cell responses to AZD1222 COVID-19 vaccine. Data came from immunoSEQ multiplex PCR; TCRdb stores just in-frame clones and leaves some out. The sample contains 180,000 or so clones, more than 80% of which appear only once. This specimen consisted of peripheral blood, obtained on day 0 of AZD1222 vaccination. These receptors all stem from an adult in good health.

This chain links TRBV12-2 with TRBJ1-5. TRBV12-2 is marked as a pseudogene. This CDR3 is built from 15 residues. CDR3 coding DNA: TGTGCAAGTCGCTTAGCGCGCCTGGGAGATCAGCCCCAGCATTTT. Its translation is CASRLARLGDQPQHF.

The chain has TRBV15 and TRBJ2-3; 9 bases are a match to TRBD1. V gave up 7 bases and J gave up 6 bases; unmatched junction bases: 8. Germline CDR1 reads LNHNV; CDR2 reads YYDKDF (reference sequence). There are 14 residues in the CDR3. The CDR3 here is CATTPGQGSDTQYF. As DNA, the CDR3 is TGTGCCACCACTCCGGGACAGGGATCCGATACGCAGTATTTT.

V is TRBV30 and J is TRBJ1-2; D might be TRBD1 (6 bases). The CDR3 covers 13 residues. CDR1 GTSNPN and CDR2 SVGIG come from the germline V gene (reference sequence). V lost 2 bases and J 3 bases, leaving 10 bases between the germline ends. CDR3 nucleotides: TGTGCCTGGAGTTTCCGACAGGACTATGGCTACACCTTC. This encodes CAWSFRQDYGYTF.

This clone appeared a few times. The chain joins TRBV5-1 to TRBJ1-3, with D unclear. Per the germline V gene, CDR1 is SGHRS and CDR2 is YFSETQ. The length of the CDR3 is 15 residues. V lost 1 base, J lost 4 bases, and 12 bases lay in between. The CDR3 protein is CASSLPGRAGNTIYF. The CDR3 nucleotides are TGCGCCAGCAGCTTGCCGGGCCGGGCGGGAAACACCATATATTTT.

The V call is TRBV10-2, the J call TRBJ2-7, with 12 bases fitting TRBD2. The CDR3 has 14 residues. Germline V gene sequence: CDR1 WSHSY, CDR2 SAAADI. The junction had 0 bases not matched to a gene; V was cut back by 2 bases and J by 4 bases. CDR3 protein: CASSETSGRYEQYF. The DNA for the CDR3 is TGCGCCAGCAGTGAGACTAGCGGGAGGTACGAGCAGTACTTC.

This clone was detected only once. V usage is TRBV6-1 and J usage is TRBJ2-5; weak D call: TRBD2 (6 bases). The CDR3 consists of 15 residues. From germline, CDR1 is MNHNS and CDR2 SASEGT. Trimming took 2 bases from V and 4 from J, leaving 14 bases between them. The CDR3 DNA follows: TGTGCCAGCAGTGAATACGTGGGAGCGGGAGAGACCCAGTACTTC. It codes for CASSEYVGAGETQYF.

The chain joins TRBV2 to TRBJ2-1; 8 bases are shared with TRBD2. The V segment lost 8 bases and the J segment 6 bases; nucleotides outside the gene matches: 9. Germline CDR1 SNHLY, CDR2 FYNNEI. The CDR3 runs 14 residues. This CDR3 reads CASRPSSGGNEQFF. In nucleotides, the CDR3 is TGTGCCAGCCGACCCTCGAGCGGGGGCAATGAGCAGTTCTTC.

This chain uses TRBV24-1 with TRBJ1-4, with no clear D. The CDR3 runs to 12 residues. In germline, CDR1 is KGHDR, CDR2 SFDVKD. V was clipped by 3 bases and J by 11 bases, with 9 bases between them. The DNA for the CDR3 is TGTGCCACCAGTGATGAAGGTGGGAAACTGTTTTTT. It is translated as CATSDEGGKLFF.

The V and J genes are TRBV5-1 and TRBJ2-5; D tentatively reads TRBD1 or TRBD2 (5 bases each). With 4 bases removed from V and 1 base from J, the gap between germline ends came to 8 bases. The CDR3 is 13 amino acids. In germline, CDR1 is SGHRS, CDR2 YFSETQ. CDR3 bases: TGCGCCAGCAGCCCGGGGCCCCAAGAGACCCAGTACTTC. Protein sequence: CASSPGPQETQYF.